This TCR beta chain originates from a study of regulatory T cells in long-lasting Graves disease. This clonotype was detected many times. Its target is unknown. Regarding time point: persistent/refractory GD, antithyroid drugs over 5 years with positive TRAb. PBMCs provided the RNA from which the TCR library was made. Staff drew about 8.2 milliliters of peripheral blood into EDTA tubes. Losses at the gene ends were 8 bases for V and 5 bases for J; bases not matched to a gene: 9. The length of the CDR3 is 16 residues. Germline-derived CDR1 and CDR2 are PRHDT and FYEKMQ (reference sequence). Relying on iRepertoire HTBI primers and Arm-PCR of CDR3 regions, the team built TCR beta libraries. Each CDR3 protein gets one entry after TCRdb re-called the multiplex PCR reads with MiXCR. The sample has about 470,000 distinct CDR3 sequences; 20% to 25% are singletons. Findings of the study overall: The persistent group shared roughly 2,700 public clonotypes, more than the approximately 890 shared by new patients.

This material consisted of peripheral blood mononuclear cells (PBMCs), taken when the disease was refractory, from a patient treated with antithyroid drugs. The sequence was obtained from a female donor with Graves disease. The chain links TRBV13 to TRBJ2-2, with 12 bases that match TRBD2. In nucleotides, the CDR3 is TGTGCCAGCGATACACTAGCGGGAGGCGCTACCGGGGAGCTGTTTTTT. Translated: CASDTLAGGATGELFF.